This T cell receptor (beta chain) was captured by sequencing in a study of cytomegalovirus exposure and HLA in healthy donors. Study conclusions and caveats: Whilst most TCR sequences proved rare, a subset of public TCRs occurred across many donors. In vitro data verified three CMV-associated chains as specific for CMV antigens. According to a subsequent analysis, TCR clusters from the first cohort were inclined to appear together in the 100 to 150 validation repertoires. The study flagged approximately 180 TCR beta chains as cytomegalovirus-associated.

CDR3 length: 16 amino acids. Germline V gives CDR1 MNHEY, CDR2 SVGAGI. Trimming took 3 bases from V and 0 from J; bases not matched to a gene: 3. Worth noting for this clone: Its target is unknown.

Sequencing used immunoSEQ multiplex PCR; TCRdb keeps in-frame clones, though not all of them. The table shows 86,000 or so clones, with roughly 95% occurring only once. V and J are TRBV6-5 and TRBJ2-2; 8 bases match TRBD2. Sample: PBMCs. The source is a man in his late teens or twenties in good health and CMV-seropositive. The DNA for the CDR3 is TGTGCCAGCAGTTATAACGGGAGGGCGAACACCGGGGAGCTGTTTTTT. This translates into CASSYNGRANTGELFF.